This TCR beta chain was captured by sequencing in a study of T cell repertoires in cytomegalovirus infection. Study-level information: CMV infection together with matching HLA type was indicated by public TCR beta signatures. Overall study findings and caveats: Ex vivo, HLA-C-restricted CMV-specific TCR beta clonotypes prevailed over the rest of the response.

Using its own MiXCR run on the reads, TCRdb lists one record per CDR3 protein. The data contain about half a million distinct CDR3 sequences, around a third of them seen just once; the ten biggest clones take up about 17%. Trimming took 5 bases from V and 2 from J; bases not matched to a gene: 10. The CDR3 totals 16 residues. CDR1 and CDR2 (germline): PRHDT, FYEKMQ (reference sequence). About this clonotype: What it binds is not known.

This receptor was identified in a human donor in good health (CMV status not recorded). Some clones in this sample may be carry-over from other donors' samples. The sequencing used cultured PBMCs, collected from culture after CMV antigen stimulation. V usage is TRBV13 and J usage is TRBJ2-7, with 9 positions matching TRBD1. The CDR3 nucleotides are TGTGCCAGCAGCCCTCAGGGACAGGGTTGGGCCTACGAGCAGTACGTC. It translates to CASSPQGQGWAYEQYV.